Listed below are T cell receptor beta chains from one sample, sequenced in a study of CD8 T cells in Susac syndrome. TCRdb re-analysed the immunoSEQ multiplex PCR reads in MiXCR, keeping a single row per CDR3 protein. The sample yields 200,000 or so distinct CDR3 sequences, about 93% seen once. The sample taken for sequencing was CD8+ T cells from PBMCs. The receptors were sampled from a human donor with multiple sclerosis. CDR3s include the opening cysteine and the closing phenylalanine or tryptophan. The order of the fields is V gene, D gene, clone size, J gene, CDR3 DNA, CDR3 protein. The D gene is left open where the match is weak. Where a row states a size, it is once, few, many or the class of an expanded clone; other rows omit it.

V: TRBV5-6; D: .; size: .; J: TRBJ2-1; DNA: TGTGCCAGCAGCTTAGGCGCTTGGCAGGAGCAGTTCTTC; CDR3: CASSLGAWQEQFF
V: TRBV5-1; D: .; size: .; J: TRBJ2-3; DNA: TGCGCCAGCAGCTTGGCTTGGGGGACGGACCCACATTTTGATACGCAGTATTTT; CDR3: CASSLAWGTDPHFDTQYF
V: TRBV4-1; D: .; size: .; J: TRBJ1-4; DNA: TGCGCCAGCAGCCCGCTGGGGGAGTATGAAAAACTGCTTTTT; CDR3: CASSPLGEYEKLLF
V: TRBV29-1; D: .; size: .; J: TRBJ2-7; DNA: TGCAGCGTCCTGGACAGTTCATACCGCGAGCAGTACTTC; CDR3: CSVLDSSYREQYF
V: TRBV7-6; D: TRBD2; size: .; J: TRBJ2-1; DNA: TGTGCCAGCAGCTTAGCGGCTAGCGGGAGAAATGAGCAGTTCTTC; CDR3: CASSLAASGRNEQFF
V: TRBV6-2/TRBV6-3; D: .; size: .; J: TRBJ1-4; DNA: TGTGCCAGCAGTTACTGGGGAGAGACTGAAAAACTGTTTTTT; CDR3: CASSYWGETEKLFF
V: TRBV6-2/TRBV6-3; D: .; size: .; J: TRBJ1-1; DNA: TGTGCCAGCAGCGAAGGGGAACAGGAGCTGGCTGAAGCTTTCTTT; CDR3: CASSEGEQELAEAFF
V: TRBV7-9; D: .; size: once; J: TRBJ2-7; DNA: TGTGCCAGCAGCCACCGGGACTTTAGCTCCTACGAGCAGTACTTC; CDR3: CASSHRDFSSYEQYF
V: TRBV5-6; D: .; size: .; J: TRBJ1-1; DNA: TGTGCCAGCAGCTTGGTAGATGGGGCTGAAGCTTTCTTT; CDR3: CASSLVDGAEAFF
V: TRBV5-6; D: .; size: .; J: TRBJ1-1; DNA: TGTGCCAGCAGCATCTCCTCCAGGGTGAACACTGAAGCTTTCTTT; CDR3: CASSISSRVNTEAFF
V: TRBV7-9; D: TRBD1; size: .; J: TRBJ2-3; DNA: TGTGCCAGCAGCTCCCTAGGACGGGACAGGGTTACAGATACGCAGTATTTT; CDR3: CASSSLGRDRVTDTQYF
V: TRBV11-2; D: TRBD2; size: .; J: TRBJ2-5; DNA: TGTGCCAGCAGCCGCTCGGGGGGGGGCGAGACCCAGTACTTC; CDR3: CASSRSGGGETQYF
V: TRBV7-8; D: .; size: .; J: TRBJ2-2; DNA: TGTGCCAGCAGCTTGGAGGGAGCTTCAGTATACACGAACACCGGGGAGCTGTTTTTT; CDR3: CASSLEGASVYTNTGELFF
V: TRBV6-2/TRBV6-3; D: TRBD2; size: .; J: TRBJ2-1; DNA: TGTGCCAGCAGTTCCGTTAGCGGGAGGGCCCCCAATGAGCAGTTCTTC; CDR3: CASSSVSGRAPNEQFF
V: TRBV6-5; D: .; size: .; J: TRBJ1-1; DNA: TGTGCCAGCGAGCTAAACACTGAAGCTTTCTTT; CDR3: CASELNTEAFF
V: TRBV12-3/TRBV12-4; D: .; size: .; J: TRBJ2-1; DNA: TGTGCCAGCAGTGCGTTAGGTGAGCAGTTCTTC; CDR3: CASSALGEQFF
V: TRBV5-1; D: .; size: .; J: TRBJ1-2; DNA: TGCGCCAGCAGCTTGAGAGGGGCTGGGGCCTACTACACCTTC; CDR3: CASSLRGAGAYYTF
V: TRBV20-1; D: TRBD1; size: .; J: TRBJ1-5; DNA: TGCAGTGCCACGGACAGGGGTCTCCAGCATTTT; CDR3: CSATDRGLQHF
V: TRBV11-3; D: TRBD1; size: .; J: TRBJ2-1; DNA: TGTGCCAGCAGCCCGCTGACAGGGGGAAATGAGCAGTTCTTC; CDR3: CASSPLTGGNEQFF
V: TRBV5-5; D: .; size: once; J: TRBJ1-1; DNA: TGTGCCAGCAGCCCCTACCCCAGTGAAGCTTTCTTT; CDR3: CASSPYPSEAFF
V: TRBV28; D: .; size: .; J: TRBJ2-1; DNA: TGTGCCACCACCGGGACAAAGACGTTCTTC; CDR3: CATTGTKTFF
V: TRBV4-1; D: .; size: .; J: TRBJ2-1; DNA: TGCGCCAGCAGCCAAATGGGAGGAGGGCAGTTTTTC; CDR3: CASSQMGGGQFF
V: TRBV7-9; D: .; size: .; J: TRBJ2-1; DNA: TGTGCCAGCAGCCCAAGGGGGGGCCCAAACTTAAGTTACAATGAGCAGTTCTTC; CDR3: CASSPRGGPNLSYNEQFF
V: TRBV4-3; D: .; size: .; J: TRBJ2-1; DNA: TGCGCCAGCAGCTGGCGGGGATACAATGAGCAGTTCTTC; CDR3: CASSWRGYNEQFF
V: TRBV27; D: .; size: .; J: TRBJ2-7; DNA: TGTGCCAGCAGTTTATCGATCGGCTACGAGCAGTACTTC; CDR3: CASSLSIGYEQYF
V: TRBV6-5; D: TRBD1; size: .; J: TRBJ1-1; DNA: TGTGCCAGCAGTTTTGGACAGGGGGGGAACACTGAAGCTTTCTTT; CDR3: CASSFGQGGNTEAFF
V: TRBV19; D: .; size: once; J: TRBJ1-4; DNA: TGTGCCAGTACCGGTACAACTAATGAAAAACTGTTTTTT; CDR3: CASTGTTNEKLFF
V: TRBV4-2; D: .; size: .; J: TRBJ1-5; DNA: TGTGCCAGCAGCCAGTTACTTGGTCAGCCCCAGCATTTT; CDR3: CASSQLLGQPQHF
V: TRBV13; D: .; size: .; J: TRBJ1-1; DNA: TGTGCCAGCAGCTTGAAGGGGTGGGGGGCTGAAGCTTTCTTT; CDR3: CASSLKGWGAEAFF
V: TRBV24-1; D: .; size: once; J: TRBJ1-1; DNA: TGTGCCACCAGGGGCCCCACTGAAGCTTTCTTT; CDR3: CATRGPTEAFF
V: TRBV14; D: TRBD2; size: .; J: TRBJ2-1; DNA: TGTGCCAGCAGCTCCCCCCTAGCGGGGTACTCCTACAATGAGCAGTTCTTC; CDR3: CASSSPLAGYSYNEQFF
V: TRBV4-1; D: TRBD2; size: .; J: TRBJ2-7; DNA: TGCGCCAGCAGCCAAGCGGGACTAGGCGGCGACGAGCAGTACTTC; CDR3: CASSQAGLGGDEQYF
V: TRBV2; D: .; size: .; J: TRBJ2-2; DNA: TGTGCCAGCAGAGAGAGCCAGGACCCCTTTGGGGAGCTGTTTTTT; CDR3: CASRESQDPFGELFF
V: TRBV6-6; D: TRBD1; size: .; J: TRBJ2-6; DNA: TGTGCCAGCAGTCCCGGGACAGAAAACGTCCTGACTTTC; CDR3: CASSPGTENVLTF
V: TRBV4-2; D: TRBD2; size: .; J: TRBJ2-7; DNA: TGTGCCAGCAGCCAAGATTGGCCTAGCGGGAGCTACGAGCAGTACTTC; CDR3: CASSQDWPSGSYEQYF
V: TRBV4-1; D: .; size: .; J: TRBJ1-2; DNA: TGCGCCAGCAGCCACCCCGGACGCGGGGCGTCAGACTATGGCTACACCTTC; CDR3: CASSHPGRGASDYGYTF
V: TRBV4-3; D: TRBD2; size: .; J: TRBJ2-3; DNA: TGCGCCAGCAGCCAAGATCGGCGGGAGGGCCTTACAGATACGCAGTATTTT; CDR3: CASSQDRREGLTDTQYF
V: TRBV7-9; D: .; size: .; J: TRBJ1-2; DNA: TGTGCCAGCAGCTACAACAGGGAACCCTATGGCTACACCTTC; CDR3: CASSYNREPYGYTF
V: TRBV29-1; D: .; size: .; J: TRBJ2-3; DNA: TGCAGCGTTGAAGATATGGGGGTCACAGATACGCAGTATTTT; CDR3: CSVEDMGVTDTQYF
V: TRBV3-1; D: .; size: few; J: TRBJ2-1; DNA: TGTGCCAGCAGTCCAGGGAGCGGCACCTACAATGAGCAGTTCTTC; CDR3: CASSPGSGTYNEQFF
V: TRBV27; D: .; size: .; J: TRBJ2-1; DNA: TGTGCCAGCAGTTTATGGGGCCGCGACAATGAGCAGTTCTTC; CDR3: CASSLWGRDNEQFF
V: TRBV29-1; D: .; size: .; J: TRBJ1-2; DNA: TGCAGCGCTCAGACGAGTAACTATGGCTACACCTTC; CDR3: CSAQTSNYGYTF
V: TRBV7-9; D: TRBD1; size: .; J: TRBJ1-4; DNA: TGTGCCAGCAGCTCTATCAAGGGCAGGGGGGTTGAAAAACTGTTTTTT; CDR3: CASSSIKGRGVEKLFF
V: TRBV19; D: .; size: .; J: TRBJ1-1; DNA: TGTGCCAGTAGTTTGTCTCCCCGCTCTGAAGCTTTCTTT; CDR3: CASSLSPRSEAFF
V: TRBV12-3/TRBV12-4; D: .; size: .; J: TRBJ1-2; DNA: TGTGCCAGCAGTTTTGCTCGGACTGCGGGGTATGGCTACACCTTC; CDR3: CASSFARTAGYGYTF
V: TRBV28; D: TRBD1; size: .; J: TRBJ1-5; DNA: TGTGCCAGCAGTTCTATCCGGACAGGGGAAGAGGGCAATCAGCCCCAGCATTTT; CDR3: CASSSIRTGEEGNQPQHF
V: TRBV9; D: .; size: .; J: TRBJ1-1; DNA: TGTGCCAGCAGCGAGGACACCCTAGGAACTGAAGCTTTCTTT; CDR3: CASSEDTLGTEAFF
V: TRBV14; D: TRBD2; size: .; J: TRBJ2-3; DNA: TGTGCCAGCAGCCAAGTCCACGTGCAGCTTAGCGGGAATGCGGAAGATACGCAGTATTTT; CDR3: CASSQVHVQLSGNAEDTQYF
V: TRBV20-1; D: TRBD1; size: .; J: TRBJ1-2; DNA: TGCAGTGCTAGGGCACAGGGGGCTATGGTGAACTATGGCTACACCTTC; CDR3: CSARAQGAMVNYGYTF
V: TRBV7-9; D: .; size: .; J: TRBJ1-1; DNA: TGTGCCAGCACTACCTCAGGGGACGAAGCTTTCTTT; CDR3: CASTTSGDEAFF
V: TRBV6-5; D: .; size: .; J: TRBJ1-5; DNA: TGTGCCAGCAGTTACGGAGGACACCTTCCCCAGCATTTT; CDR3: CASSYGGHLPQHF
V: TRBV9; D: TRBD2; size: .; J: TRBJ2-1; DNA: TGTGCCAGCAGCGTAGAGGGAGGGCGGGCCAATGAGCAGTTCTTC; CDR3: CASSVEGGRANEQFF
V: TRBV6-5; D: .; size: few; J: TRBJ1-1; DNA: TGTGCCAGCAGTTACTCAGGCCAGAATGAAGCTTTCTTT; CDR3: CASSYSGQNEAFF
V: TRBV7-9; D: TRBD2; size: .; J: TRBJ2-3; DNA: TGTGCCAGCAGCTTAGCACCCGGACTAGCAGGGACAGATACGCAGTATTTT; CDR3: CASSLAPGLAGTDTQYF
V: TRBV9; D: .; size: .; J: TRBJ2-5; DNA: TGTGCCAGCAGCCCTACTCTCCTGGAGACCCAGTACTTC; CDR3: CASSPTLLETQYF
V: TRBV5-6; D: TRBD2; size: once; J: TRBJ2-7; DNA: TGTGCCAGCAGCCCGACTAGCGGCGGCCCCTACGAGCAGTACTTC; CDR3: CASSPTSGGPYEQYF
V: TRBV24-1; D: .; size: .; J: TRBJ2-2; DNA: TGTGCCACCAGTGGGCGCAGGAACACCGGGGAGCTGTTTTTT; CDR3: CATSGRRNTGELFF